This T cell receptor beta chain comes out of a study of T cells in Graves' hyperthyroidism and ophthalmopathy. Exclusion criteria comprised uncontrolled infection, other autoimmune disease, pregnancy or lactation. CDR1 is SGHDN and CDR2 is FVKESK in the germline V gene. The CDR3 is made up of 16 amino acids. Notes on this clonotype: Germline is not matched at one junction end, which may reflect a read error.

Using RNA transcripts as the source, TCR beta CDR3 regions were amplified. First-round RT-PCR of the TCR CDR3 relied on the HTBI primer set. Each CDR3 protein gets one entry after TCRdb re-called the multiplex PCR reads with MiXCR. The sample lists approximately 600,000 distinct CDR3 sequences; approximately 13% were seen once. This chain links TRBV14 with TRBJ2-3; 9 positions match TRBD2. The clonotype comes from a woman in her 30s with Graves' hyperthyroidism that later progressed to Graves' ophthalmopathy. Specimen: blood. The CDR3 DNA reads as TGTGCCAGCAGCCCCCGTAGCGGGAGCCTCACAGATGCGCAGTATTTT. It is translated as CASSPRSGSLTDAQYF.